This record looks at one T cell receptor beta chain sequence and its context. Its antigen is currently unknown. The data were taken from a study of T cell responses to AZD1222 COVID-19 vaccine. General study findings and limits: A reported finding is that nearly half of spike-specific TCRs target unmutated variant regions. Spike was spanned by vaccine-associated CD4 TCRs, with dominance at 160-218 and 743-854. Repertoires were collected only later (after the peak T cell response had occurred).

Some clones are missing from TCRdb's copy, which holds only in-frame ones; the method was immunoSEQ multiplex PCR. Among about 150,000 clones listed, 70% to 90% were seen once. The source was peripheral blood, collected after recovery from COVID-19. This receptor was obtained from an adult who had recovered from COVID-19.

This CDR3 is CASSPGLAGVAYEQYF. The DNA for the CDR3 is TGTGCCAGCAGCCCGGGACTAGCGGGGGTTGCCTACGAGCAGTACTTC. V gene TRBV5-4 combines with J gene TRBJ2-7, with 14 positions matching TRBD2. The CDR3 is made up of 16 amino acids. Losses at the gene ends were 4 bases for V and 2 bases for J; bases not matched to a gene: 5. Germline-derived CDR1 and CDR2 are SGHNT and YYREEE (reference sequence).